This T cell receptor beta chain is drawn from a study of blood T cell repertoires in COVID-19. CDR3 size: 14 residues. Germline V gene sequence: CDR1 SGHRS, CDR2 YFSETQ. V gave up 0 bases and J gave up 0 bases, with 4 bases separating them. The Seattle patients joined while their infection was active and were tracked longitudinally afterward. Sequencing was performed with immunoSEQ multiplex PCR; in TCRdb, only in-frame clones are kept and a portion is missing. Of about 130,000 clones in the sample, around 75% were seen once. The sequence came from a woman aged 65 to 85 with COVID-19, enrolled during active disease. The genes are TRBV5-1 and TRBJ1-5; the D is unclear. The sequencing input was peripheral blood. The CDR3 DNA reads as TGCGCCAGCAGCTTGGACGGTAGCAATCAGCCCCAGCATTTT. It specifies CASSLDGSNQPQHF.